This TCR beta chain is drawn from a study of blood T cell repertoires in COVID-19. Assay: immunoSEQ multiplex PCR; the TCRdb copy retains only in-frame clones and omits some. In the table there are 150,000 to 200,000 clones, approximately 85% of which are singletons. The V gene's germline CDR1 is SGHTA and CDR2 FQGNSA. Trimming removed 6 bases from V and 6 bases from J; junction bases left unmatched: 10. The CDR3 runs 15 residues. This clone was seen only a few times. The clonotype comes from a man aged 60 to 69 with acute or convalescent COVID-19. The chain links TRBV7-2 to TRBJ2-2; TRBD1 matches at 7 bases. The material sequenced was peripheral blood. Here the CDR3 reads CASSYRGFLAGELFF. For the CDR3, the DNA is TGTGCCAGCAGTTACAGGGGCTTTTTGGCCGGGGAGCTGTTTTTT.